The 18 T cell receptor beta chains presented below share a single source sample, sequenced in a study of blood T cell repertoires in COVID-19. Sequencing used immunoSEQ multiplex PCR; TCRdb keeps in-frame clones, though not all of them. In the table there are about 95,000 clones, roughly 90% of which are singletons. The sequencing sample was made of peripheral blood. Receptors originate from a man between 60 and 75 years old with COVID-19, enrolled during active disease.

The chain employs TRBV28 and TRBJ1-2, with 9 nucleotides matching TRBD1. Germline V lookup: CDR1 MDHEN, CDR2 SYDVKM. The V gene end was trimmed by 5 bases and the J gene end by 2 bases; junction bases not matched to a gene: 6. There are 15 residues in the CDR3. The CDR3 protein is CASSPWTGANYGYTF. The CDR3 DNA sequence: TGTGCCAGCAGTCCCTGGACAGGGGCCAACTATGGCTACACCTTC.

The rearrangement links TRBV10-3 to TRBJ2-7; 12 bases align to TRBD2. Germline V gives CDR1 ENHRY, CDR2 SYGVKD. J gave up 0 bases and V 0 bases, and 3 bases lay outside the gene matches. The CDR3 is 17 residues long. The CDR3 protein is CAISESKTSGSSYEQYF. The CDR3 region has the DNA TGTGCCATCAGTGAGTCGAAGACTAGCGGGAGCTCCTACGAGCAGTACTTC.

CDR3 nucleotides: TGTGCCAGCTCGCCAGGACAGGGCTTTGAAGCTTTCTTT. As protein: CASSPGQGFEAFF. V usage is TRBV18 and J usage is TRBJ1-1; TRBD1 matches 8 bases. Per germline, CDR1 KGHSH and CDR2 LQKENI. V shed 6 bases and J 7 bases; nucleotides not matched to a gene: 7. The CDR3 extends over 13 amino acids.

The rearrangement joins TRBV7-3 to TRBJ2-3; 7 bases agree with TRBD1. The J segment lost 7 bases and the V segment lost 7 bases, leaving 8 bases of the junction unmatched. Germline V gene lookup returns CDR1 SGHTA and CDR2 FQGTGA. The CDR3 runs 13 residues. The CDR3 sequence is CASKEGQENTQYF. The CDR3 DNA reads TGTGCCAGCAAGGAAGGACAGGAAAATACGCAGTATTTT.

V usage is TRBV11-3 and J usage is TRBJ1-2; D not resolved. This CDR3 is 11 amino acids long. Looked up from germline, CDR1 is SGHNT and CDR2 is YENEEA. V lost 5 bases, J lost 7 bases, and 8 bases lay in between. CDR3 region: CASSRTGGYTF. The CDR3 DNA sequence: TGTGCCAGCAGCAGAACGGGTGGCTACACCTTC.

The chain couples TRBV9 to TRBJ1-2; D not certain. Deletions cut 4 bases from V and 4 bases from J, with 14 bases between. CDR1 is SGDLS and CDR2 is YYNGEE in the germline V gene. This CDR3 is 14 amino acids long. For the CDR3, the DNA is TGTGCCAGCAGCTCCACGCCCGGGATCTATGGCTACACCTTC. Translating gives CASSSTPGIYGYTF.

This clone was recorded only once. The rearrangement joins TRBV14 to TRBJ1-2, with TRBD1 matching over 8 bases. After removal of 4 bases from V and 7 bases from J, the junction contained 8 bases not matched to a gene. CDR3 length: 14 residues. CDR1 is SGHDN and CDR2 is FVKESK in the germline V gene. As DNA, the CDR3 is TGTGCCAGCAGCCCCCTACAGGGGGTCGGTGGCTACACCTTC. This sequence encodes CASSPLQGVGGYTF.

The gene calls are TRBV10-3 and TRBJ1-1, with TRBD1 matching over 7 bases. V lost 4 bases to trimming and J lost 1 base; unmatched junction nucleotides: 3. From germline, CDR1 is ENHRY and CDR2 SYGVKD. The CDR3 extends over 14 amino acids. CDR3 residues: CAISGGQTNTEAFF. CDR3 DNA: TGTGCCATCAGTGGGGGACAGACGAACACTGAAGCTTTCTTT.

CDR3 sequence: CASSLDWTGSTEAFF. The CDR3 DNA follows: TGTGCCAGCAGCTTAGACTGGACAGGGAGCACTGAAGCTTTCTTT. This chain links TRBV7-8 with TRBJ1-1; TRBD1 agrees at 8 bases. Trimming removed 1 base from V and 4 bases from J; junction bases left unmatched: 5. This CDR3 comprises 15 residues. Germline CDR1 and CDR2: SGHVS and FQNEAQ.

V usage is TRBV5-4 and J usage is TRBJ1-2; tentatively, D is TRBD1 (6 bases). The V end was cut by 0 bases, the J end by 7 bases, with 13 bases between. Germline loops: CDR1 SGHNT, CDR2 YYREEE (reference sequence). This CDR3 spans 14 amino acids. CDR3 in amino acids: CASSLVQGSGGYTF. In nucleotides, the CDR3 is TGTGCCAGCAGCTTGGTACAGGGCAGCGGTGGCTACACCTTC.

CDR3 protein: CASSPWSRQGYEQYF. The CDR3 bases are TGTGCCAGCAGCCCCTGGAGTCGTCAGGGCTACGAGCAGTACTTC. The gene calls are TRBV7-9 and TRBJ2-7; D may be TRBD1 (5 bases). V lost 5 bases and J 3 bases, leaving 17 bases between the germline ends. Germline V gives CDR1 SEHNR, CDR2 FQNEAQ (reference sequence). The CDR3 length is 15 residues.

The genes are TRBV10-1 and TRBJ1-2; TRBD1 matches 9 bases. V lost 8 bases and J lost 2; bases outside the gene matches: 15. The CDR3 length is 17 residues. Per the germline V gene, CDR1 is WNHNN and CDR2 is SYGVQD (reference sequence). The CDR3 protein is CASGDRVRQRVNYGYTF. In DNA form, the CDR3 reads TGCGCCAGCGGGGACAGGGTAAGGCAAAGAGTGAACTATGGCTACACCTTC.

The chain has TRBV27 and TRBJ2-3, with D tentatively TRBD1 (6 bases). Germline V gene lookup returns CDR1 MNHEY and CDR2 SMNVEV (reference sequence). Trimming pared 5 bases from V and 2 bases from J, leaving 14 bases between. The CDR3 has 15 amino acids. CDR3 DNA sequence: TGTGCCAGCAGTCCCCACCGGGACAACACAGATACGCAGTATTTT. Its translation: CASSPHRDNTDTQYF.

The chain links TRBV11-2 to TRBJ1-1; TRBD1 might be the D (5 bases). The CDR3 consists of 11 residues. Germline V gives CDR1 SGHAT, CDR2 FQNNGV. The V gene lost 3 bases and the J gene lost 9 bases, with 8 bases spanning the gap. The CDR3: CASSFGGKAFF. The DNA for the CDR3 is TGTGCCAGCAGCTTCGGGGGTAAAGCTTTCTTT. The full variable domain, with the rest looked up from reference TRBV11-2 and TRBJ1-1, is EAGVAQSPRYKIIEKRQSVAFWCNPISGHATLYWYQQILGQGPKLLIQFQNNGVVDDSQLPKDRFSAERLKGVDSTLKIQPAKLEDSAVYLCASSFGGKAFFGQGTRLTVV.

The chain joins TRBV24-1 to TRBJ2-2; 7 bases match TRBD1. The CDR3 is made up of 17 amino acids. The V gene's germline CDR1 is KGHDR and CDR2 SFDVKD. The J segment lost 3 bases and the V segment lost 4 bases, leaving 10 bases of the junction unmatched. The CDR3 DNA reads as TGTGCCACCAGTGAGCCCCGGACAGGACTGGACACCGGGGAGCTGTTTTTT. Residues: CATSEPRTGLDTGELFF.

The V call is TRBV7-8, the J call TRBJ1-1, with D tentatively TRBD1 (5 bases). There are 16 residues in the CDR3. The V end lost 0 bases, the J end lost 1 base, and 12 bases lay between the germline ends. Per the germline V gene, CDR1 is SGHVS and CDR2 is FQNEAQ. CDR3 sequence: CASSLAGAGPNTEAFF. The CDR3 coding sequence is TGTGCCAGCAGCTTAGCGGGCGCAGGGCCGAACACTGAAGCTTTCTTT.

This clone was recorded only once. The chain carries TRBV21-1 and TRBJ1-4. TRBV21-1 is a known pseudogene. The CDR3 extends over 14 amino acids. This CDR3 reads CASSKERGRFAMFF. CDR3 in DNA: TGTGCCAGCAGCAAAGAGAGAGGTAGGTTTGCGATGTTTTTT.

V is TRBV6-1 and J is TRBJ1-3; D is undetermined. V lost 2 bases and J lost 4, with 18 bases in between. The CDR3 is 17 residues long. The germline V gene encodes CDR1 MNHNS and CDR2 SASEGT. The CDR3 coding sequence is TGTGCCAGCAGTGAACCCGGCGGGCGGGGTTCGGGAAACACCATATATTTT. It is translated as CASSEPGGRGSGNTIYF.